Sequencing of this TCR beta chain was carried out in a study of shared clonotypes between healthy human individuals. General study results and limits: Large sequencing depth failed to make sorted-subset sequencing complete, rarefaction showed.

Germline V CDR1 and CDR2: LNHDA, SQIVND (reference sequence). V lost 5 bases and J 6 bases, leaving 11 bases between the germline ends. This CDR3 contains 13 residues. TCRdb's copy holds only in-frame clones and misses some; the assay was immunoSEQ multiplex PCR. Among about a million clones, 60% to 80% were seen once, and the ten largest hold about 0.94%. This clone was seen a few times. Its antigen is unidentified. This TCR was sampled from a man between 18 and 29 years old in good health. Some clones in this sample may be carry-over from other donors' samples. The sample was memory CD4+ T cells from PBMCs. The subset here: CD45RA-negative fraction. The genes are TRBV19 and TRBJ1-5; D unresolved. DNA of the CDR3: TGTGCCAGTAGTGTAGCAGGCCCTCAGCCCCAGCATTTT. This translates into CASSVAGPQPQHF.